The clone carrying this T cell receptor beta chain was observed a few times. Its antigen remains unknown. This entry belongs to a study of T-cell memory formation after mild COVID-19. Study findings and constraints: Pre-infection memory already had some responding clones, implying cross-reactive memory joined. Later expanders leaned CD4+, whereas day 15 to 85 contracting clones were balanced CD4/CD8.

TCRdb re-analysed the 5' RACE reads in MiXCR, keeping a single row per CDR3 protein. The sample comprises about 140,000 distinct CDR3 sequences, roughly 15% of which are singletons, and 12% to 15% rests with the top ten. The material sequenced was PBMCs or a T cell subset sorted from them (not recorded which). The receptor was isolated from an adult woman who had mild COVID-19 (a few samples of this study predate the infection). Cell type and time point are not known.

The CDR3 reads CASSLARELELYEQYF. As DNA, the CDR3 is TGTGCCAGCAGCTTAGCGCGGGAGCTAGAACTGTACGAGCAGTACTTC. The chain recombines TRBV7-8 with TRBJ2-7, with 7 bases matching TRBD2. Per germline, CDR1 SGHVS and CDR2 FQNEAQ. The CDR3 is 16 residues long. J lost 4 bases, V lost 0 bases, and 9 bases had no gene match.